Presented here are 5 T cell receptor beta chains from one specimen sequenced in a study of cytomegalovirus exposure and HLA in healthy donors. PCR used 60 Vbeta primers and 13 Jbeta primers. TCRdb's copy holds only in-frame clones and misses some; the assay was immunoSEQ multiplex PCR. The table has some 140,000 clones, 79% seen once; the top ten hold about 1%. The sequencing input was PBMCs. These receptors were taken from a male donor in good health and CMV-seronegative.

The gene calls are TRBV12-5 and TRBJ2-1, with 7 nucleotides matching TRBD2. This CDR3 has 17 residues. Germline-derived CDR1 and CDR2 are LGHNT and FRNRAP. V dropped 5 bases and J dropped 3; count of bases not matched to a gene: 13. This CDR3 reads CASGPQTGLAGYNEQFF. The CDR3 nucleotides read TGTGCTAGTGGTCCCCAAACCGGTTTAGCGGGCTACAATGAGCAGTTCTTC.

The CDR3 bases are TGCGCCAGCAGCGAAACAGGGCTAACGACCTTC. Translating it yields CASSETGLTTF. The chain recombines TRBV5-1 with TRBJ1-2; a possible D gene is TRBD1 (6 bases). This CDR3 has 11 residues. With 4 bases removed from V and 14 bases from J, the gap between germline ends came to 15 bases. CDR1 is SGHRS, CDR2 YFSETQ, per germline.

V and J are TRBV6-6 and TRBJ1-6; TRBD1 aligns across 9 bases. The CDR3 is made up of 16 amino acids. Germline V CDR1 and CDR2: MNHNY, SVGAGI (reference sequence). Trimming at V came to 2 bases and at J to 10 bases, leaving 9 bases not matched to a gene. Here the CDR3 reads CASSYGPTGGGSPLHF. The CDR3 region has the DNA TGTGCCAGCAGTTACGGCCCAACAGGGGGCGGCTCACCCCTCCACTTT.

This clone occurred once. This chain joins TRBV2 and TRBJ2-5, with TRBD1 identical over 8 bases. The J call may be mistaken, given a closer DNA end match to TRBJ2-7. Germline CDR1 is SNHLY and CDR2 is FYNNEI. The CDR3 spans 16 residues. The CDR3 sequence: CASSPLRDRSSYEQYF. The CDR3 nucleotides read TGTGCCAGCAGCCCTCTCCGGGACAGGAGCTCCTACGAGCAGTACTTC.

This chain connects TRBV19 to TRBJ2-5, with 9 positions matching TRBD1. The end of the DNA is better explained by TRBJ2-7, so the J call may be wrong. The CDR3 has 14 amino acids. In germline, CDR1 is LNHDA, CDR2 SQIVND (reference sequence). CDR3 sequence: CASSETGGIYEQYF. In DNA form, the CDR3 reads TGTGCCAGTAGTGAGACAGGGGGTATCTACGAGCAGTACTTC.